A selection of T cell receptor beta chains follows, all from one sample in a study of type 1 regulatory T cells. TCRdb itself ran the reads through MiXCR, one entry per CDR3 protein. The data hold under 30,000 distinct CDR3 sequences, with less than 50% observed a single time. Their cognate antigens are unknown. The sequenced sample was cultured T cells, either the whole culture or a sorted T cell fraction (not recorded which). Receptors were obtained from a human donor in good health. CDR3s include the opening cysteine and the closing phenylalanine or tryptophan. Each record gives: J gene, clone size, D gene, V gene, CDR3 DNA, CDR3 protein. A D gene is named only where the DNA matches it firmly. Expanded clones are given a class, and other clones once, few, many or no size at all.

TRBJ2-3 | NA | NA | TRBV20-1 | TGCAGTGCTAGGCGCCAAGATACGCAGTATTTT | CSARRQDTQYF
TRBJ2-1 | few | NA | TRBV19 | TGTGCCAGTAGTATCCGGGGTTACAATGAGCAGTTCTTC | CASSIRGYNEQFF
TRBJ2-1 | NA | NA | TRBV7-9 | TGTGCCAGCAGAAGGGGGGCTCACAATGAGCAGTTCTTC | CASRRGAHNEQFF
TRBJ1-2 | few | TRBD1 | TRBV10-3 | TGTGCCATCACCGGGACAGCGGCGGGGGGCTACACCTTC | CAITGTAAGGYTF
TRBJ1-2 | NA | TRBD1 | TRBV6-5 | TGTGCCACACAGACAGGGGGTTTGGGTTATGGCTACACCTTC | CATQTGGLGYGYTF
TRBJ1-5 | NA | NA | TRBV28 | TGTGCCAGCAGTTCCCGTTGTTCCCAGCCCCAGCATTTT | CASSSRCSQPQHF
TRBJ2-4 | NA | NA | TRBV7-2 | TGTGCCAGCAGCTTAGCGTTTGGTGCACAGATTGCCATTCAGTACTTC | CASSLAFGAQIAIQYF
TRBJ1-5 | NA | NA | TRBV7-9 | TGTGCCAGCAGCCATTCGGACAGTCCCAATCAGCCCCAGCATTTT | CASSHSDSPNQPQHF
TRBJ1-1 | NA | TRBD1 | TRBV6-5 | TGTGCCAGCAGTCACAGACAGGGGCACGCTGAAGCTTTCTTT | CASSHRQGHAEAFF
TRBJ1-5 | NA | NA | TRBV7-2 | TGTGCCAGCAGCTTAGCGGGGGCCCTGGGGTTCTTCCCCCAGCATTTT | CASSLAGALGFFPQHF
TRBJ1-1 | NA | NA | TRBV5-1 | TGCGCCAGCAGCTTTAACCCCGTGGACACTGAAGCTTTCTTT | CASSFNPVDTEAFF
TRBJ1-1 | NA | TRBD1 | TRBV18 | TGTGCCAGCTCACCGGACAGGGTCGCCACTGAAGCTTTCTTT | CASSPDRVATEAFF
TRBJ1-5 | NA | TRBD1 | TRBV12-3/TRBV12-4 | TGTGCCAGCAAGTGGGGACAGGGAAATCAGCCCCAGCATTTT | CASKWGQGNQPQHF
TRBJ2-3 | NA | NA | TRBV7-2 | TGTGCCAGCAGCCCAACCACAGATACGCAGTATTTT | CASSPTTDTQYF
TRBJ2-6 | NA | NA | TRBV7-2 | TGTGCCAGCAGCTTAGCGGAGGTCTCTGGGGCCAACGTCCTGACTTTC | CASSLAEVSGANVLTF
TRBJ2-3 | NA | TRBD1 | TRBV11-2 | TGTGCCAGCCAGGACAGGTTTATGGATACGCAGTATTTT | CASQDRFMDTQYF
TRBJ1-6 | NA | TRBD1 | TRBV3-1 | TGTGCCAGCAGCGGCCGGGACAGGGAATCTTCACCCCTCCACTTT | CASSGRDRESSPLHF
TRBJ2-3 | few | TRBD2 | TRBV30 | TGTGCCTGGACCGGGACTAGCGCTAGCACAGATACGCAGTATTTT | CAWTGTSASTDTQYF
TRBJ1-1 | NA | NA | TRBV18 | TGTGCCAGCTCACCGAGGGCAGGGGTCACTGAAGCTTTCTTT | CASSPRAGVTEAFF
TRBJ2-7 | NA | TRBD2 | TRBV2 | TGTGCCAGCAGTGGGCTAGCGGGGCTTACCTACGAGCAGTACTTC | CASSGLAGLTYEQYF
TRBJ1-1 | once | NA | TRBV6-1 | TGTGCCAGCAGTGGACTAATTGGAGCTCTCGGGACTGAAGCTTTCTTT | CASSGLIGALGTEAFF
TRBJ2-1 | NA | TRBD2 | TRBV20-1 | TGCAGTGCTAGAGATCCCCAGCGGGGGAGCAATGAGCAGTTCTTC | CSARDPQRGSNEQFF
TRBJ1-1 | NA | TRBD1 | TRBV7-2 | TGTGCCAGCAGCAAGCTAGGGGGCAGGACTGAAGCTTTCTTT | CASSKLGGRTEAFF
TRBJ2-1 | NA | TRBD2 | TRBV3-1 | TGTGCCAGCAGAAATAGCGGGGGGACCTACAATGAGCAGTTCTTC | CASRNSGGTYNEQFF
TRBJ2-1 | NA | TRBD2 | TRBV24-1 | TGTGCCACCAGTGATCCCCGAGCGGGGGCCCAAACGTGGGAGCAGTTCTTC | CATSDPRAGAQTWEQFF
TRBJ2-2 | NA | TRBD2 | TRBV18 | TGTGCCAGCTCACCACCGCGCCTAGCGGACACCGGGGAGCTGTTTTTT | CASSPPRLADTGELFF
TRBJ1-2 | NA | TRBD1 | TRBV3-1 | TGTGCCAGCAGCTTCGGACAGGGCCATGGCTACACCTTC | CASSFGQGHGYTF
TRBJ2-5 | NA | NA | TRBV18 | TGTGCCAGCTCACCTCAACAGGCTGGGGCCCAGTACTTC | CASSPQQAGAQYF
TRBJ2-1 | few | TRBD2 | TRBV12-3/TRBV12-4 | TGTGCCAGCAGACGAGCGGGGGGCTCTTACAATGAGCAGTTCTTC | CASRRAGGSYNEQFF
TRBJ2-1 | NA | TRBD2 | TRBV3-1 | TGTGCCAGCAGCCATAGTGCGGGGGATTATGAGCAGTTCTTC | CASSHSAGDYEQFF
TRBJ2-7 | medium-sized | NA | TRBV27 | TGTGCCAGCAAGTTCTCCGGGATTACCTACGAGCAGTACTTC | CASKFSGITYEQYF
TRBJ2-6 | few | NA | TRBV5-6 | TGTGCCAGCAGCTTTCGACAGTCACTCTCTGGGGCCAACGTCCTGACTTTC | CASSFRQSLSGANVLTF
TRBJ2-5 | NA | TRBD2 | TRBV20-1 | TGCAGTGCTAGAGATCCCGGGACTAGCGGGTACAATGAGCAGTACTTC | CSARDPGTSGYNEQYF
TRBJ2-6 | NA | TRBD1 | TRBV2 | TGTGCCAGCAGTTCTAGTGGGACAGCTGGGGCCAACGTCCTGACTTTC | CASSSSGTAGANVLTF
TRBJ1-2 | once | NA | TRBV5-4 | TGTGCCAGCAGCTTGCTAGGGGCTGACTATGGCTACACCTTC | CASSLLGADYGYTF
TRBJ2-3 | NA | TRBD1 | TRBV28 | TGTGCCAGCAGTTCGGGGACAGGTTTCTTTTTGTCGGGAGATACGCAGTATTTT | CASSSGTGFFLSGDTQYF
TRBJ2-7 | few | TRBD1 | TRBV20-1 | TGCAGTGCTACCGACAGGGGGCCCTACGAGCAGTACTTC | CSATDRGPYEQYF
TRBJ2-2 | NA | NA | TRBV4-1 | TGCGCCAGCAGCCAAGAGCCGGGTCCTAACACCGGGGAGCTGTTTTTT | CASSQEPGPNTGELFF
TRBJ2-7 | NA | TRBD2 | TRBV4-2 | TGTGCCAGCAGCCAAGGGCCGGGGGGGCCGCCCCACGAGCAGTACTTC | CASSQGPGGPPHEQYF
TRBJ1-3 | large | NA | TRBV12-3/TRBV12-4 | TGTGCCAGTCGGCGGGGTGTATTCCACTCTGGAAACACCATATATTTT | CASRRGVFHSGNTIYF
TRBJ1-1 | NA | NA | TRBV12-3/TRBV12-4 | TGTGCCAGCAGTCCGTCCTCGGGGGTTCCGAACACTGAAGCTTTCTTT | CASSPSSGVPNTEAFF
TRBJ2-1 | NA | NA | TRBV10-3 | TGTGCCATCAGTGACGTTGGTACGGTCGGTGAGCAGTTCTTC | CAISDVGTVGEQFF